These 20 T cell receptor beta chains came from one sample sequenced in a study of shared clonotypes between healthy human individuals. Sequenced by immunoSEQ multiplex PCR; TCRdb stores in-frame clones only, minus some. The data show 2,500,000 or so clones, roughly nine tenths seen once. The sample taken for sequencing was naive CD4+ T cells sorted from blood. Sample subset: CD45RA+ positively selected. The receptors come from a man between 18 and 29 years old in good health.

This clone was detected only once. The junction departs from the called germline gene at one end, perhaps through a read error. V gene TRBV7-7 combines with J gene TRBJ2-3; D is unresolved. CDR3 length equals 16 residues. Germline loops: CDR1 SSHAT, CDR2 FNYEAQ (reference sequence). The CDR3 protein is CASSLIYEESTDTQYF. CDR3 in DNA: TGTGCTAGCAGCTTAATTTACGAAGAGAGCACAGATACGCAGTATTTT.

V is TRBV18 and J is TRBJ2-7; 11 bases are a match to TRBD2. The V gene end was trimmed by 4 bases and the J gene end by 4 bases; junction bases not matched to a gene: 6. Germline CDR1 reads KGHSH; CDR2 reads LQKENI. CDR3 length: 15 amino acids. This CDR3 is CASSLAGGPEYEQYF. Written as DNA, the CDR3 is TGTGCCAGCTCACTAGCGGGAGGGCCCGAGTACGAGCAGTACTTC. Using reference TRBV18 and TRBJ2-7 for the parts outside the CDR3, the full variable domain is NAGVMQNPRHLVRRRGQEARLRCSPMKGHSHVYWYRQLPEEGLKFMVYLQKENIIDESGMPKERFSAEFPKEGPSILRIQQVVRGDSAAYFCASSLAGGPEYEQYFGPGTRLTVT.

CDR3 in amino acids: CASSWIGGNGNQPQHF. The CDR3 DNA is TGTGCCAGCAGCTGGATTGGGGGAAATGGCAATCAGCCCCAGCATTTT. The V call is TRBV7-2, the J call TRBJ1-5; D possibly corresponds to TRBD1 (5 bases). The length of the CDR3 is 16 residues. V lost 4 bases and J lost 2, with 15 bases in between. CDR1 is SGHTA, CDR2 FQGNSA, per germline. Based on the CDR3 plus reference TRBV7-2 and TRBJ1-5, the full variable domain is GAGVSQSPSNKVTEKGKDVELRCDPISGHTALYWYRQSLGQGLEFLIYFQGNSAPDKSGLPSDRFSAERTGGSVSTLTIQRTQQEDSAVYLCASSWIGGNGNQPQHFGDGTRLSIL.

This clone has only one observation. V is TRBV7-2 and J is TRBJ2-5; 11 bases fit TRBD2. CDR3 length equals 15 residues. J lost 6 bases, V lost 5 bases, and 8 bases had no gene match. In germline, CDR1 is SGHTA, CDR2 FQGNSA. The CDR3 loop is CASSPIAGGWKTQYF. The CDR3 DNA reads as TGTGCCAGCAGCCCGATAGCGGGAGGGTGGAAGACCCAGTACTTC.

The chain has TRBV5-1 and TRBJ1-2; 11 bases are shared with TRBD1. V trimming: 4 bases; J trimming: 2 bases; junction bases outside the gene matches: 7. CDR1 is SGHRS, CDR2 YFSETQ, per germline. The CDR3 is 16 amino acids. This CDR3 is CASSPGQGAQNYGYTF. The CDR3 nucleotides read TGCGCCAGCAGCCCAGGACAGGGGGCCCAAAACTATGGCTACACCTTC.

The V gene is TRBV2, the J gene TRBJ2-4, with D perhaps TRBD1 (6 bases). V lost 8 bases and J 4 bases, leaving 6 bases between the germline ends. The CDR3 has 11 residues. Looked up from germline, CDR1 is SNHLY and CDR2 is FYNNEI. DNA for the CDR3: TGTGCCAGCGGACAGAAAAACATTCAGTACTTC. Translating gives CASGQKNIQYF.

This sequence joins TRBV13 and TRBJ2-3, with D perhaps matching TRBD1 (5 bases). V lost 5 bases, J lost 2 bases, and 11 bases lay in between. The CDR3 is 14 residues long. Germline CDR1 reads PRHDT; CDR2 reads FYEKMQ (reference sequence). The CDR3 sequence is CASSITGPTDTQYF. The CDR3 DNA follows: TGTGCCAGCAGCATAACAGGACCCACAGATACGCAGTATTTT. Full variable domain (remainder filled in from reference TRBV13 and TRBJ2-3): AAGVIQSPRHLIKEKRETATLKCYPIPRHDTVYWYQQGPGQDPQFLISFYEKMQSDKGSIPDRFSAQQFSDYHSELNMSSLELGDSALYFCASSITGPTDTQYFGPGTRLTVL.

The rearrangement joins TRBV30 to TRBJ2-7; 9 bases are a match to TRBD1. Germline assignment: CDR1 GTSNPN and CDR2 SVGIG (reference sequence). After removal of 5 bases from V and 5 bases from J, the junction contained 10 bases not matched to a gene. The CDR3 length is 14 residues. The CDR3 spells CAWGRTGDLDEQYF. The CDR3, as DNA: TGTGCCTGGGGGCGGACAGGGGATCTCGACGAGCAGTACTTC.

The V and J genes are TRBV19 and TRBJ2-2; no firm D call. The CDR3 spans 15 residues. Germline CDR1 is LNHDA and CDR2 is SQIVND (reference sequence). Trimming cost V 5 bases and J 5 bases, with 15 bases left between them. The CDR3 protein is CASSRVVKGTGELFF. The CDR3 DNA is TGTGCCAGTAGTCGGGTGGTAAAAGGGACCGGGGAGCTGTTTTTT.

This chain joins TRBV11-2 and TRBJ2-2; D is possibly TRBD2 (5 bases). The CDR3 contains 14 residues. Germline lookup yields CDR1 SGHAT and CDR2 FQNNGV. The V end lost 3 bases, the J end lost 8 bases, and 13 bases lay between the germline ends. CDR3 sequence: CASSFSGRIGELFF. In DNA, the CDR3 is TGTGCCAGCAGCTTCAGCGGTAGGATTGGGGAGCTGTTTTTT.

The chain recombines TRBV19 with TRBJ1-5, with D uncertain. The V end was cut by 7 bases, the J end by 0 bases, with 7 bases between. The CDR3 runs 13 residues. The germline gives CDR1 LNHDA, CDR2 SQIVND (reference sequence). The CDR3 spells CASKDYSNQPQHF. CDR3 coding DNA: TGTGCCAGTAAGGACTATAGCAATCAGCCCCAGCATTTT.

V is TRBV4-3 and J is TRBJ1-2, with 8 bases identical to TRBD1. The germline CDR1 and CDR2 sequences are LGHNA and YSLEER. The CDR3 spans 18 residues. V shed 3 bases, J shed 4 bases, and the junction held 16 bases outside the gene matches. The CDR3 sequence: CASSQETGGLLITYGYTF. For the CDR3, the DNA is TGCGCCAGCAGCCAGGAAACAGGGGGACTCCTAATCACCTATGGCTACACCTTC.

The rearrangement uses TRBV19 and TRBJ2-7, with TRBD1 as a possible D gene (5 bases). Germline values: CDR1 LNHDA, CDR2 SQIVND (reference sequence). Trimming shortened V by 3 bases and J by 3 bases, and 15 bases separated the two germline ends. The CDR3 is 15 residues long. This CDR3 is CASSIQGAADYEQYF. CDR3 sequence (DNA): TGTGCCAGTAGTATTCAAGGGGCCGCAGACTACGAGCAGTACTTC.

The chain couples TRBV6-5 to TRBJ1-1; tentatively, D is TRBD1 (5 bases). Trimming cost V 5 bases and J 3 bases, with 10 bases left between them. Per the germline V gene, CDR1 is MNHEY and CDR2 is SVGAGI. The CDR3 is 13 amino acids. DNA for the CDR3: TGTGCCAGCAGTCGACAGTTTTACACTGAAGCTTTCTTT. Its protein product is CASSRQFYTEAFF.

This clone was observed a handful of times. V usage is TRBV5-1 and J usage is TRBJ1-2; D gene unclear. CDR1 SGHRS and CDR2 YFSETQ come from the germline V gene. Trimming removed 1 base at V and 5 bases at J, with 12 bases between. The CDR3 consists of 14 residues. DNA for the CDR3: TGCGCCAGCAGCTTGCAAGTTAGCTCTTATGGCTACACCTTC. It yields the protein CASSLQVSSYGYTF.

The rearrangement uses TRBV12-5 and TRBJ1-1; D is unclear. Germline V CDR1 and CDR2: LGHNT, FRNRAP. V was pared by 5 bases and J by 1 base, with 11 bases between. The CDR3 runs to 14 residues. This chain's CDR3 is CASGPGYSNTEAFF. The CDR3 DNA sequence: TGTGCTAGTGGTCCGGGGTACTCGAACACTGAAGCTTTCTTT. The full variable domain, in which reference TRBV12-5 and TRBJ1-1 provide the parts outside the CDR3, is DARVTQTPRHKVTEMGQEVTMRCQPILGHNTVFWYRQTMMQGLELLAYFRNRAPLDDSGMPKDRFSAEMPDATLATLKIQPSEPRDSAVYFCASGPGYSNTEAFFGQGTRLTVV.

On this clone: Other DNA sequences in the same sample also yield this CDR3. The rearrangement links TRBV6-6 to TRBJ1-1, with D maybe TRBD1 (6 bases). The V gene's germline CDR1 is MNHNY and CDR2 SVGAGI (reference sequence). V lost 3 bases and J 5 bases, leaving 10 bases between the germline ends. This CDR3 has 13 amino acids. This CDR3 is CASSYGGRTEAFF. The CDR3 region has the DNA TGTGCCAGCAGTTATGGGGGGCGAACTGAAGCTTTCTTT.

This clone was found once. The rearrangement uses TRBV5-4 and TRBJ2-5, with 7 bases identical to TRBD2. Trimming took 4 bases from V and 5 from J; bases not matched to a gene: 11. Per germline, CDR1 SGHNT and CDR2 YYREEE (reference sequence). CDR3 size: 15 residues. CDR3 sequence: CASSPPGGWLETQYF. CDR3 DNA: TGTGCCAGCAGCCCCCCGGGGGGTTGGTTGGAGACCCAGTACTTC.

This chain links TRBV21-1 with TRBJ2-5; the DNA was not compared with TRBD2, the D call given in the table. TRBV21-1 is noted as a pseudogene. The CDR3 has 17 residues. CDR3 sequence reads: CASSKGRIGTAPGAQYF. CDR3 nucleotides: TGTGCCAGCAGCAAAGGAAGGATCGGGACTGCACCCGGTGCCCAGTACTTC.

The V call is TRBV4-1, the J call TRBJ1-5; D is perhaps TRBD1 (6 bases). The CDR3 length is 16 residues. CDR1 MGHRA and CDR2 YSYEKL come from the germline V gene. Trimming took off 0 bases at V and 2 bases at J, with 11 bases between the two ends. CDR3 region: CASSQDGGARNQPQHF. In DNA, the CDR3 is TGCGCCAGCAGCCAAGATGGGGGGGCTCGCAATCAGCCCCAGCATTTT.